The source of this T cell receptor beta chain is a study of OX40 agonist ivuxolimab in advanced cancers. Clones were read by immunoSEQ multiplex PCR, and TCRdb kept only the in-frame ones, dropping some. The sample includes some 60,000 clones, roughly 85% of them seen just once. If patients had autoimmune disease history or systemic immunosuppression, they were excluded. The starting material was CD4+ or CD8+ T cells sorted from blood, obtained in a trial of the OX40 agonist ivuxolimab. The TCR was taken from an adult with an advanced solid tumor such as melanoma, head and neck, liver or kidney cancer.

For the CDR3, the DNA is TGTGCCAGCAGCCGACAGGGGGACACTGAAGCTTTCTTT. It is translated as CASSRQGDTEAFF. The J gene is TRBJ1-1, the V gene TRBV11-1, with 9 bases fitting TRBD1. J lost 3 bases, V lost 5 bases, and 1 base had no gene match. CDR3 length: 13 amino acids. Germline V CDR1 and CDR2: SGHAT, FQDESV (reference sequence).